A selection of T cell receptor beta chains follows, all from one sample in a study of T-cell memory formation after mild COVID-19. TCRdb used MiXCR to reprocess the 5' RACE reads, holding one entry per CDR3 protein. The repertoire consists of 400,000 to 550,000 distinct CDR3 sequences, with approximately 23% occurring once and the leading ten covering around 12%. Sequencing was performed on PBMCs or a T cell subset sorted from them (not recorded which). The receptors were gathered from an adult woman who had mild COVID-19 (a few samples of this study predate the infection). Cell type and time point are not known. Each CDR3 is given with its conserved first and last residue.

CASSPAGGGNQPQHF | TRBV5-1
CSARGGGLAETLSSYNEQFF | TRBV20-1
CASSQEASSYEQYF | TRBV4-1
CATSRDGTVIYEQYF | TRBV15
CAWSVLGGELFF | TRBV30
CASSPLGSGGSYEQYF | TRBV12-3/TRBV12-4
CSARDLGSHEQYF | TRBV20-1
CASNRAGARHNEQFF | TRBV6-2/TRBV6-3
CASSLRTSGSINEQFF | TRBV7-9
CSVAVVPGLKTSTDTQYF | TRBV29-1
CAWSVLRSVEAFF | TRBV30
CASSLIGEGTDTQYF | TRBV7-9
CASSLLSGRNIQYF | TRBV5-8
CASGQALGVEETQYF | TRBV12-5
CASTLAGRGTDTQYF | TRBV12-3/TRBV12-4
CASSQAAATDTQYF | TRBV3-1
CASSLGSSGAGELFF | TRBV5-1
CATSDPRTGLSYEQYF | TRBV24-1
CASSVEGSGTQYF | TRBV9
CAWSDPGGGKEKLFF | TRBV30
CASSEVPLASGDTQYF | TRBV2
CASSQWPPGLGETQYF | TRBV4-1
CASDGQYSNQPQHF | TRBV12-5
CASSGPGQGHGYTF | TRBV25-1